The 10 T cell receptor beta chains below come from one sample, sequenced in a study of T cell responses to AZD1222 COVID-19 vaccine. Sequencing was performed with immunoSEQ multiplex PCR; in TCRdb, only in-frame clones are kept and a portion is missing. This table holds 150,000 to 180,000 clones, 70% to 90% found once. The material sequenced was peripheral blood, taken on day 0 of MenACWY control vaccination. The receptors were gathered from an adult in good health.

V usage is TRBV11-2 and J usage is TRBJ1-2, with 7 nucleotides matching TRBD1. Germline CDR1 SGHAT, CDR2 FQNNGV. This CDR3 has 15 residues. Trimming took 5 bases from V and 5 from J; bases not matched to a gene: 11. The DNA of the CDR3 is TGTGCCAGCAGCCAAGGTGGGGGACAGCTGTATGGCTACACCTTC. It is translated as CASSQGGGQLYGYTF.

This chain joins TRBV18 and TRBJ2-1; D unclear. The CDR3 is made up of 13 amino acids. Per germline, CDR1 KGHSH and CDR2 LQKENI. V lost 2 bases, J lost 5 bases, and 7 bases lay in between. CDR3 in DNA: TGTGCCAGCTCACCATCCGCAAACAATGAGCAGTTCTTC. Protein: CASSPSANNEQFF. Full variable domain (outside the CDR3, taken from reference TRBV18 and TRBJ2-1): NAGVMQNPRHLVRRRGQEARLRCSPMKGHSHVYWYRQLPEEGLKFMVYLQKENIIDESGMPKERFSAEFPKEGPSILRIQQVVRGDSAAYFCASSPSANNEQFFGPGTRLTVL.

This clone was observed once. The chain is built from TRBV19 and TRBJ1-1; D unresolved. V was pared by 1 base and J by 1 base, with 10 bases between. The CDR3 consists of 15 residues. Germline CDR1 and CDR2: LNHDA and SQIVND (reference sequence). In nucleotides, the CDR3 is TGTGCCAGTAGTATAGCGGGAGTGTGGAACACTGAAGCTTTCTTT. Amino acid sequence: CASSIAGVWNTEAFF.

The chain recombines TRBV2 with TRBJ1-5; D not resolved. The CDR3 runs to 14 residues. V lost 4 bases, J lost 2 bases, and 9 bases lay in between. Germline V lookup: CDR1 SNHLY, CDR2 FYNNEI. The CDR3 nucleotides are TGTGCCAGCAGTGGGGTATATGGCAATCAGCCCCAGCATTTT. Residues: CASSGVYGNQPQHF.

The chain joins TRBV7-8 to TRBJ2-5; D is undetermined. V dropped 6 bases and J dropped 5 bases, with 7 bases sitting between them. CDR1 and CDR2 (germline): SGHVS, FQNEAQ. CDR3 length equals 11 residues. CDR3 nucleotides: TGTGCCAGCAGTAATGATGAGACCCAGTACTTC. Translated, it gives CASSNDETQYF. Using reference TRBV7-8 and TRBJ2-5 for the parts outside the CDR3, the full variable domain is GAGVSQSPRYKVAKRGQDVALRCDPISGHVSLFWYQQALGQGPEFLTYFQNEAQLDKSGLPSDRFFAERPEGSVSTLKIQRTQQEDSAVYLCASSNDETQYFGPGTRLLVL.

The J gene is TRBJ2-1, the V gene TRBV27; TRBD1 aligns across 7 bases. V trimming: 3 bases; J trimming: 5 bases; junction bases outside the gene matches: 7. Germline loops: CDR1 MNHEY, CDR2 SMNVEV (reference sequence). The CDR3 has 15 residues. The DNA for the CDR3 is TGTGCCAGCAGTTTGGAAGGGGGCGCACACAATGAGCAGTTCTTC. Its protein product is CASSLEGGAHNEQFF.

The chain employs TRBV9 and TRBJ2-1; unclear D gene. Germline CDR1 is SGDLS and CDR2 is YYNGEE. The ends were cut back, 3 bases at V and 1 base at J, with 8 bases in the middle. This CDR3 has 14 residues. CDR3 sequence (DNA): TGTGCCAGCAGCGCCGGGCCTTCCTACAATGAGCAGTTCTTC. Translated, it gives CASSAGPSYNEQFF.

This clone was seen a single time. V is TRBV10-2 and J is TRBJ2-5; 9 positions agree with TRBD2. The V gene end was trimmed by 2 bases and the J gene end by 5 bases; junction bases not matched to a gene: 9. CDR3 length: 16 amino acids. Germline V gene sequence: CDR1 WSHSY, CDR2 SAAADI. CDR3 bases: TGCGCCAGCAGTGAGCTTGGCGGGAGGGCCCTGGAGACCCAGTACTTC. Amino acid sequence: CASSELGGRALETQYF.

This chain links TRBV21-1 with TRBJ1-3. TRBV21-1 is listed as a pseudogene. This CDR3 is built from 15 residues. CDR3 loop: CASSKEGSLGNTIYF. CDR3 DNA: TGTGCCAGCAGCAAAGAAGGCAGTCTAGGAAACACCATATATTTT.

V gene TRBV7-2 combines with J gene TRBJ2-2; D is unresolved. The V gene's germline CDR1 is SGHTA and CDR2 FQGNSA. V lost 3 bases and J 5 bases, leaving 10 bases between the germline ends. The CDR3 is 14 residues long. The CDR3 spells CASSFVTWTGELFF. In DNA, the CDR3 is TGTGCCAGCAGCTTTGTGACCTGGACCGGGGAGCTGTTTTTT. The full variable domain, with the rest looked up from reference TRBV7-2 and TRBJ2-2, is GAGVSQSPSNKVTEKGKDVELRCDPISGHTALYWYRQSLGQGLEFLIYFQGNSAPDKSGLPSDRFSAERTGGSVSTLTIQRTQQEDSAVYLCASSFVTWTGELFFGEGSRLTVL.